A selection of T cell receptor beta chains follows, all from one sample in a study of human T cells and chemical hapten exposure. Using its own MiXCR run on the RACE reads, TCRdb lists one record per CDR3 protein. The sample has 85,000 to 95,000 distinct CDR3 sequences, around 8.8% seen once. The sequenced sample consisted of whole blood. The receptors here all came from a female donor in good health. Some clones in this sample may be carry-over from other donors' samples. The CDR3 runs from the conserved cysteine through the conserved F or W. A clone size is listed for some rows: how often the clone was seen (once, few, many), or a class if it is expanded.

clone_size v_call cdr3_aa
. TRBV10-3 CAISESSGYNEQFF
few TRBV4-2 CASSQRTTYEQYF
few TRBV2 CASSDSPYSLYGYTF
. TRBV28 CASSSIIRQGNADTQYF
. TRBV28 CASSLGLGQGNTGELFF
many TRBV18 CASSRTGGNTEAFF
. TRBV2 CASSDRLDEQFF
few TRBV4-1 CASSQGRNSPLHF
few TRBV5-6 CASSLDRGEQFF
many TRBV20-1 CSARENGAGDEQFF
. TRBV2 CASTEDSGITEAFF
few TRBV23-1 CASSQPTSGKTYEQYF
few TRBV30 CAARKPGQENTGELFF
. TRBV7-2 CASSFRGRNTGELFF
. TRBV7-2 CASSLRQTAYSGNTIYF
few TRBV5-5 CASSLSTGQSIYGYTF
. TRBV12-3/TRBV12-4 CASSLRLGNTGELFF
many TRBV20-1 CSARAETQYF
once TRBV7-8 CASSLFRGGRTDTQYF
. TRBV28 CASSSSGQATTEAFF
few TRBV10-3 CAYLPRGAREQFF
many TRBV6-2/TRBV6-3 CASSYTLPSRVPSLEQFF
. TRBV20-1 CSAGTLRELTDTQYF
few TRBV27 CASSLRPSGSYEQYF
few TRBV7-2 CASSLALSSGGEKLFF
few TRBV20-1 CSARDGLAADTQYF
. TRBV6-6 CASSYRGTPNEQFF
few TRBV28 CASSPHTSLYNEQFF
few TRBV6-5 CASTLDRSSGNTIYF
many TRBV29-1 CSVLGLANYGYTF
. TRBV28 CASTSDSSTETQYF
. TRBV7-2 CASSLTGTVGTDTQYF
few TRBV19 CASSMWTGLNTGELFF
many TRBV10-2 CATSSGGPSYEQYF
. TRBV12-3/TRBV12-4 CASSLVGLGEAFF
few TRBV28 CASKYLARNTQYF
many TRBV25-1 CASSERTGTGGYTF
many TRBV20-1 CSALKYNEQFF
. TRBV6-5 CASSYRGYNEQFF
. TRBV12-3/TRBV12-4 CASSFRLAGTTGELFF
. TRBV10-3 CATRPVNIRPQETQYF
. TRBV3-1 CASSQNWGGQYF
few TRBV24-1 CATLGTGESSYNEQFF
many TRBV7-9 CASSLDGTGVYGYTF
. TRBV28 CASSFGGSANEKLFF
few TRBV10-1 CASSEGTSAFTQYF
few TRBV20-1 CSAVGSNQPQHF
. TRBV11-2 CASSLDLGLREQFF
few TRBV4-1 CASSQPWTLGEETQYF
many TRBV6-2/TRBV6-3 CASLKQGITDTQYF
. TRBV9 CASGREGSGANVLTF
. TRBV27 CASSYVPGMLDTQYF
few TRBV5-5 CASSLYHLIGSAGELFF
few TRBV16 CASSPPGRGNQPQHF
few TRBV28 CASSRNRGQETQYF
. TRBV4-2 CASSQGPVGSYNEQFF
few TRBV20-1 CSARESNQPQHF